This T cell receptor (beta chain) comes out of a study of blood T cell repertoires in COVID-19 (dated by TCRdb to 2019 to 2021). A note on the overall study: The collaborator samples originated in the United States, Italy and Spain and spanned the acute and convalescent phases of COVID-19. The samples were drawn from the first 160 participants of the ongoing ImmuneRACE study and from some 1,300 subjects provided by 6 global collaborators. The dataset comprised deeply sampled blood TCRbeta repertoires from subjects exposed to, actively infected with, or recovered from COVID-19. A freely available public database, intended as a resource for researchers studying the immune response to SARS-CoV-2, is where the repertoires were released. Sample metadata almost always included a de-identified subject ID, COVID-19 status, age in years and sex. The material from the prospective study consisted of cDNA or gDNA derived from T cells, B-cell-depleted T cells, or PBMCs. Where available, HLA class I and class II types were taken from metadata supplied by the sample provider and were not determined by assay-based typing.

The collaborating institutions used their own protocols to collect whole blood in K2EDTA tubes. Collaborator samples were shipped for TCRbeta analysis as frozen whole blood, isolated PBMCs, or DNA extracted from either sample type. Broad study findings and their caveats: How much clinical and demographic metadata was included differed by source and by participant, and the metadata was provided uncurated.

Reading from cysteine to phenylalanine, the CDR3 counts 16 amino acids. Here the CDR3 DNA is all that survives: 48 bases in frame from base 1. V has 8 bases trimmed and J has 1 base trimmed; junction bases matching no gene number 8. CDR1 and CDR2 (SNHLY, FYNNEI) derive from the germline V gene. TCRbeta CDR3 regions were amplified from genomic DNA by means of the immunoSEQ Assay, a bias-controlled multiplex PCR. As for the original processing: The number of nucleated cells in each sample was estimated from the amplification of reference gene primers within the assay. To quantify the absolute abundance of each unique TCRbeta CDR3 rearrangement, sequence reads were collapsed and filtered. For each sample, productive Simpson clonality was calculated as the square root of Simpson's diversity index across productive rearrangements. What TCRdb holds here is the immuneACCESS table cut down to in-frame rearrangements. Part of the clones is not present; checked against another copy, under half of the missing clones reflect an unresolved V gene, and the others are unexplained. D and trimming were read from the DNA, whereas the V and J calls and clone size are those reported in that table. This sample lists some 130,000 clones; approximately 88% were detected once. Clones ranked in the top ten supply 1.1% to 1.5% of the sample.

In regard to this clone: Its binding antigen is unknown. There are no base qualities to consult, and no much larger clone falls within one base.

The sequenced material came from peripheral blood. This sequence was found in a man aged 60-69 years with acute or convalescent COVID-19. The chain joins TRBV2 to TRBJ1-6, with TRBD1 matching 7 junction bases. The CDR3 protein sequence reads: CASQGRGKSYNSPLHF. The DNA reads as follows: TGTGCCAGCCAGGGCAGGGGGAAATCCTATAATTCACCCCTCCACTTT.